What follows describes a single T cell receptor beta chain. This entry belongs to a study of blood T cell repertoires in COVID-19. Looking at the study overall: The United States, Italy and Spain supplied acute and convalescent COVID-19 samples.

Germline CDR1 is MNHEY and CDR2 is SVGAGI. The CDR3 covers 13 residues. V lost 6 bases, J lost 2 bases, and 9 bases lay in between. This table comes from immunoSEQ multiplex PCR, and its TCRdb copy is limited to in-frame clones, with some not included. This sample yields roughly 60,000 clones, of which 70% to 85% are seen a single time; 3.5% to 4.5% belongs to the top ten. Sequencing was carried out using peripheral blood. The chain combines TRBV6-5 with TRBJ2-3; D is uncertain. The sequence derives from a man in his sixties with acute or convalescent COVID-19. This CDR3 is CASRAANTDTQYF. DNA of the CDR3: TGTGCCAGCAGGGCGGCAAACACAGATACGCAGTATTTT.